A single sample is the source of the 4 T cell receptor beta chains below, sequenced in a study of T cell clonality in common variable immunodeficiency. Study conclusions and caveats: In common variable immunodeficiency, TCR beta chains reportedly carried fewer deletions and N-nucleotide insertions.

This table comes from immunoSEQ multiplex PCR, and its TCRdb copy is limited to in-frame clones, with some not included. There are fewer than 40,000 clones in the sample, none observed a single time. These TCRs' antigens remain unknown. The sequencing input was peripheral blood mononuclear cells. The receptors originated from a human donor with common variable immunodeficiency.

This clone was counted between two and nine times. One end of the junction fails to match germline, which may point to a read error. The DNA ends 3 residues before the CDR3 does, and the rest of the CDR3 is filled in from the germline J gene. This chain connects TRBV7-6 to TRBJ2-3; 12 nucleotides align to TRBD2. Germline V gene lookup returns CDR1 SGHVS and CDR2 FNYEAQ. The CDR3 has 15 amino acids. CDR3 bases read: TGTGCCAGCAGCCTAGCGGGGGGGCCTACAGATACG. Its protein product is CASSLAGGPTDT. The CDR3, in full, reads CASSLAGGPTDTQYF.

Remarks on this clone: Coverage ceases 3 residues before the CDR3 finishes, and the germline J gene fills in the end. The V gene is TRBV30, the J gene TRBJ2-5; 8 bases agree with TRBD1. Unmatched junction bases numbered 2, after V lost 3 bases and J lost 2 bases. CDR1 is GTSNPN and CDR2 is SVGIG in the germline V gene (reference sequence). The CDR3 extends over 13 amino acids. This chain's CDR3 is CAWRGTGQETQYF. CDR3 bases read: TGTGCCTGGAGGGGGACAGGTCAAGAGACC.

This clone was counted many times. The CDR3 end lies 3 residues beyond the end of the read and is filled in from the germline J gene. V and J are TRBV5-1 and TRBJ1-1; TRBD1 is a possible D gene (6 bases). V was pared by 0 bases and J by 3 bases, with 12 bases between. CDR1 SGHRS and CDR2 YFSETQ come from the germline V gene. The CDR3 runs to 15 residues. CDR3 DNA (partial): TGCGCCAGCAGCTTGGAGGGACACGGATACACTGAA. It is translated as CASSLEGHGYTE. The entire CDR3 protein reads CASSLEGHGYTEAFF.

Ten or more counts support this clone. The sequence runs out 3 residues before the end of the CDR3; the remainder is reconstructed from the germline J gene. The V and J genes are TRBV7-9 and TRBJ1-1; 7 positions agree with TRBD1. Germline-derived CDR1 and CDR2 are SEHNR and FQNEAQ (reference sequence). CDR3 length equals 15 residues. Trimming at V came to 4 bases and at J to 1 base, leaving 6 bases not matched to a gene. CDR3 DNA, as far as it was read: TGTGCCAGCAGCTACGGAGGGGGCACGAACACTGAA. It encodes CASSYGGGTNTE. The whole CDR3 sequence is CASSYGGGTNTEAFF.